This record concerns one TCR beta chain sequence. Germline V gene sequence: CDR1 SEHNR, CDR2 FQNEAQ (reference sequence). There are 12 residues in the CDR3. V shed 3 bases and J shed 4 bases, with 7 bases lying between them. The sample originates from a study of technical replicates of blood from a handful of donors. Sequenced by immunoSEQ multiplex PCR; TCRdb stores in-frame clones only, minus some. The data contain about 84,000 clones, just over 90% of them singletons. The sequence derives from a human donor in good health. This chain connects TRBV7-9 to TRBJ2-7; D might be TRBD1 (5 bases). Sequenced input: T cells isolated from PBMCs. The chain's CDR3 is CASSFQGYEQYF. The CDR3 DNA follows: TGTGCCAGCAGCTTTCAGGGTTACGAGCAGTACTTC.